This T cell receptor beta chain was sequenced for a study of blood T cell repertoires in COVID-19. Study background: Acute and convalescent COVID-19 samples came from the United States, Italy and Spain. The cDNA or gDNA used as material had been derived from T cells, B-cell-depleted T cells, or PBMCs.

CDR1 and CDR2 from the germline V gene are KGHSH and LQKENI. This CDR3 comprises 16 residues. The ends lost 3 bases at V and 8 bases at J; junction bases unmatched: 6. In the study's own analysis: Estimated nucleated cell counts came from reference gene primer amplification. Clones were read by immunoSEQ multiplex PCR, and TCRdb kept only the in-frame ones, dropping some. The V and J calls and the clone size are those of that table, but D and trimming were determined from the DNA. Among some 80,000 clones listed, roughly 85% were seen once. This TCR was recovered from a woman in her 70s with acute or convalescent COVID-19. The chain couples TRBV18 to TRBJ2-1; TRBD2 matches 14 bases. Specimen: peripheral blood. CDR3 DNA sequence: TGTGCCAGCTCACCGCTTGGGACTAGCGGGAGAGATGAGCAGTTCTTC. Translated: CASSPLGTSGRDEQFF.